This entry lists 9 T cell receptor beta chains sequenced from one sample in a study of shared clonotypes between healthy human individuals. The table came from immunoSEQ multiplex PCR; TCRdb's copy has only in-frame clones and leaves some out. The repertoire consists of roughly 680,000 clones, with 72% occurring once and the leading ten covering about 1.7%. The sequencing input was memory CD4+ T cells sorted from blood. Subset given: CD45RA-negative fraction. Receptors originate from a woman in her twenties or thirties in good health.

This chain uses TRBV28 with TRBJ2-6; D gene uncertain. Germline-derived CDR1 and CDR2 are MDHEN and SYDVKM. V lost 4 bases, J lost 0 bases, and 10 bases lay in between. The CDR3 has 16 amino acids. The CDR3, as DNA: TGTGCCAGCAGTTCAGGATTCAGCTCTGGGGCCAACGTCCTGACTTTC. Its translation: CASSSGFSSGANVLTF.

V usage is TRBV28 and J usage is TRBJ1-4; 7 bases agree with TRBD1. The J segment lost 5 bases and the V segment lost 7 bases, leaving 10 bases of the junction unmatched. Germline CDR1 is MDHEN and CDR2 is SYDVKM. CDR3 size: 15 residues. In nucleotides, the CDR3 is TGTGCCAGCATGGGTCAAGGGGGCGTGAATGAAAAACTGTTTTTT. It codes for CASMGQGGVNEKLFF.

The V and J genes are TRBV7-6 and TRBJ2-7; possible D gene TRBD2, 6 bases. The germline V and J ends were trimmed by 2 bases and 4 bases, with 15 bases remaining between them. The CDR3 has 15 amino acids. CDR1 is SGHVS and CDR2 is FNYEAQ in the germline V gene. The CDR3 bases are TGTGCCAGCAGCTTAACTGACGGGAGTACTTACGAGCAGTACTTC. Translation gives CASSLTDGSTYEQYF.

V is TRBV2 and J is TRBJ2-7, with D possibly being TRBD1 (6 bases). Per germline, CDR1 SNHLY and CDR2 FYNNEI. V lost 6 bases to trimming and J lost 2 bases, with 14 bases between them. The CDR3 is 14 residues long. CDR3 nucleotides: TGTGCCAGCAGGGACGCGACAGGAACCTACGAGCAGTACTTC. It is translated as CASRDATGTYEQYF.

V usage is TRBV28 and J usage is TRBJ1-2, with D hard to call. Germline CDR1 MDHEN, CDR2 SYDVKM. This CDR3 is built from 14 residues. Deletions cut 5 bases from V and 0 bases from J, with 10 bases between. The CDR3 bases are TGTGCCAGCAGTCGCCCCGGGACTAACTATGGCTACACCTTC. Translating gives CASSRPGTNYGYTF.

CDR3 bases: TGTGCCAGCAGCCCCGGATATGGGGCCAACGTCCTGACTTTC. It yields the protein CASSPGYGANVLTF. This chain links TRBV28 with TRBJ2-6; D not resolved. Germline CDR1 MDHEN, CDR2 SYDVKM. The CDR3 covers 14 residues. V shed 6 bases and J shed 3 bases, with 9 bases lying between them.

The chain combines TRBV30 with TRBJ1-4; D may be TRBD1 (6 bases). Trimming took off 2 bases at V and 8 bases at J, with 15 bases between the two ends. The CDR3 runs 14 residues. Germline V CDR1 and CDR2: GTSNPN, SVGIG (reference sequence). CDR3 coding DNA: TGTGCCTGGAGTACGACAGGAACGATAGAAAAACTGTTTTTT. It specifies CAWSTTGTIEKLFF.

The chain combines TRBV7-2 with TRBJ2-4, with D perhaps TRBD1 or TRBD2 (6 bases each). The CDR3 runs to 14 residues. Germline V gene sequence: CDR1 SGHTA, CDR2 FQGNSA. V lost 7 bases and J 4 bases, leaving 14 bases between the germline ends. Here the CDR3 DNA reads TGTGCCAGCATCGCGCTAGGGGGGAAAAACATTCAGTACTTC. Translation: CASIALGGKNIQYF. Filled out from reference TRBV7-2 and TRBJ2-4, the complete variable domain reads GAGVSQSPSNKVTEKGKDVELRCDPISGHTALYWYRQSLGQGLEFLIYFQGNSAPDKSGLPSDRFSAERTGGSVSTLTIQRTQQEDSAVYLCASIALGGKNIQYFGAGTRLSVL.

The J gene is TRBJ1-2, the V gene TRBV10-3; perhaps TRBD1 as D (5 bases). CDR1 ENHRY and CDR2 SYGVKD come from the germline V gene. The CDR3 length is 15 residues. V was trimmed by 4 bases and J by 1 base, leaving 13 bases between them. The CDR3 protein is CAISGGTENNYGYTF. CDR3 sequence (DNA): TGTGCCATCAGTGGCGGGACCGAAAATAACTATGGCTACACCTTC.